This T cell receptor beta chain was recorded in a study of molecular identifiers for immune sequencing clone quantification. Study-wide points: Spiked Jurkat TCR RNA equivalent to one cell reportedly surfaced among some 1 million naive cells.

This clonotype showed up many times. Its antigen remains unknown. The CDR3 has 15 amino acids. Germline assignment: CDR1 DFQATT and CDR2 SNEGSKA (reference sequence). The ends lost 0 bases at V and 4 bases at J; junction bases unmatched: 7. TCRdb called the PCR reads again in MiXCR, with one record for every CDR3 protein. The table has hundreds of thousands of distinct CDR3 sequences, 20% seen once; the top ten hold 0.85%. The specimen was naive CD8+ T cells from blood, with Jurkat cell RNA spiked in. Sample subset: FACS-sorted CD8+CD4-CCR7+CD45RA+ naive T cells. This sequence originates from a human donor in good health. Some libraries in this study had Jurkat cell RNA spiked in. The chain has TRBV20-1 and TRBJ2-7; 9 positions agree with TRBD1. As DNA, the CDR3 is TGCAGTGCTAGAGATATACGGGACAGGGCTTACGAGCAGTACTTC. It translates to CSARDIRDRAYEQYF.